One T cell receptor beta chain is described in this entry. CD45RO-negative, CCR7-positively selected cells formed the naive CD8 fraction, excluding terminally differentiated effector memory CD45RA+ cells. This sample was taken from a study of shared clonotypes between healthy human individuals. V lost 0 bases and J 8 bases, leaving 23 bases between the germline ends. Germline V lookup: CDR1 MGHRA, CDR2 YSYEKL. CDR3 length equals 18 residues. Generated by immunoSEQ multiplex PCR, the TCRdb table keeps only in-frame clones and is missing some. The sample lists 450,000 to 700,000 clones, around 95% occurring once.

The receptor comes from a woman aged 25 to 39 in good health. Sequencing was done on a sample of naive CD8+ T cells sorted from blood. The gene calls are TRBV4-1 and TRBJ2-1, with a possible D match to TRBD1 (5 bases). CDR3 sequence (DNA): TGCGCCAGCAGCCAAGATGACGCTAACAGGCCCCCACAGGATGAGCAGTTCTTC. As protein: CASSQDDANRPPQDEQFF.